The 29 T cell receptor beta chains given below trace back to one sample, sequenced in a study of CD8 T cells in ankylosing spondylitis. In TCRdb, the 5' RACE reads were re-called with MiXCR into one record per CDR3 protein. The sample lists tens of thousands of distinct CDR3 sequences; 5.3% were seen once. The sample was blood, either unsorted or a sorted T cell fraction (not recorded which). These receptors all stem from a male donor with ankylosing spondylitis or in good health (not recorded which).

This clonotype was seen at least ten times. The chain links TRBV4-1 to TRBJ2-7; 8 bases align to TRBD1. After removal of 4 bases from V and 6 bases from J, the junction contained 14 bases not matched to a gene. The CDR3 covers 16 residues. Germline lookup yields CDR1 MGHRA and CDR2 YSYEKL. CDR3 DNA: TGCGCCAGCAGCCTGGACTGGACAGGGTTCGGCTCCGAGCAGTACTTC. Encoded protein: CASSLDWTGFGSEQYF.

There are many counts of this clonotype. J is TRBJ1-2 and V is TRBV10-3; D remains ambiguous. V lost 0 bases and J 2 bases, leaving 10 bases between the germline ends. The length of the CDR3 is 15 residues. Germline V CDR1 and CDR2: ENHRY, SYGVKD. Here the CDR3 DNA reads TGTGCCATCAGTGAGTCGGGCAGGCCAAACTATGGCTACACCTTC. Amino acids: CAISESGRPNYGYTF.

CDR3 nucleotide sequence: TGTGCCAGCAGCTTAATGGAGGGGCCTAACTACGAGCAGTACTTC. Amino acids: CASSLMEGPNYEQYF. This chain links TRBV7-2 with TRBJ2-7, with D possibly TRBD2 on 6 matching bases. The V gene lost 2 bases and the J gene lost 3 bases, with 14 bases spanning the gap. The CDR3 has 15 residues. CDR1 is SGHTA, CDR2 FQGNSA, per germline.

This clonotype was counted ten times or more. The chain uses TRBV20-1 and TRBJ1-2; D unresolved. Per germline, CDR1 DFQATT and CDR2 SNEGSKA (reference sequence). The V end lost 1 base, the J end lost 8 bases, and 17 bases lay between the germline ends. The CDR3 runs to 14 residues. This chain's CDR3 is CSARGQEYHGGYTF. Here the CDR3 DNA reads TGCAGTGCTAGAGGGCAGGAGTATCACGGGGGCTACACCTTC.

This clonotype has at least ten counts. J is TRBJ1-1 and V is TRBV4-3, with D unclear. The CDR3 spans 13 residues. Between the trimmed V and J ends, which lost 2 bases and 1 base, there was a span of 5 bases. CDR1 and CDR2 (germline): LGHNA, YSLEER. The CDR3 coding sequence is TGCGCCAGCAGCCAAATCTGGAACACTGAAGCTTTCTTT. It codes for CASSQIWNTEAFF.

This clonotype occurred many times. V and J are TRBV20-1 and TRBJ2-3; 13 bases align to TRBD2. The CDR3 sequence is 15 residues long. Unmatched junction bases numbered 7, after V lost 6 bases and J lost 4 bases. CDR1 and CDR2 (germline): DFQATT, SNEGSKA (reference sequence). For the CDR3, the DNA is TGCAGTGCCCAACTAGCGGGGGGGCGAGCAGATACGCAGTATTTT. It translates to CSAQLAGGRADTQYF.

There are many counts of this clonotype. J is TRBJ2-1 and V is TRBV11-2; D gene uncertain. Germline V gene sequence: CDR1 SGHAT, CDR2 FQNNGV. V lost 3 bases and J lost 5, with 11 bases in between. CDR3 length: 14 amino acids. The CDR3 DNA reads as TGTGCCAGCAGCTTGCAATCGGATGACAATGAGCAGTTCTTC. It translates to CASSLQSDDNEQFF.

This chain links TRBV7-2 with TRBJ2-3, with D possibly TRBD1 on 6 matching bases. There are 14 residues in the CDR3. Germline V gene lookup returns CDR1 SGHTA and CDR2 FQGNSA. Trimming left V 10 bases short and J 2 bases short, with 16 bases between. In DNA form, the CDR3 reads TGTGCCACTATGATGGGGGCACCCACAGATACGCAGTATTTT. The encoded protein is CATMMGAPTDTQYF.

The table lists this clonotype with a few counts. The chain combines TRBV9 with TRBJ1-1; 9 bases align to TRBD1. With V trimmed by 3 bases and J by 1 base, 10 bases remained unmatched. Per germline, CDR1 SGDLS and CDR2 YYNGEE. The length of the CDR3 is 17 residues. DNA for the CDR3: TGTGCCAGCAGCGCCTACAAGGGACAGGGCTCGAACACTGAAGCTTTCTTT. This codes for CASSAYKGQGSNTEAFF.

This clonotype appeared many times. The J gene is TRBJ1-5, the V gene TRBV25-1; D not certain. Germline V gene data show CDR1 as MGHDK and CDR2 as SYGVNS. This CDR3 contains 14 residues. Trimming stripped 4 bases from V and 0 bases from J, with 7 bases between. In DNA, the CDR3 is TGTGCCAGCAGTGTGGGGTTTAGCAATCAGCCCCAGCATTTT. Its protein is CASSVGFSNQPQHF.

This clonotype was seen ten or more times. The J gene is TRBJ2-1, the V gene TRBV3-1; 10 bases match TRBD1. CDR3 length equals 16 residues. Germline CDR1 and CDR2: LGHDT and YNNKEL (reference sequence). V gave up 1 base and J gave up 9 bases; unmatched junction bases: 9. The CDR3 loop reads CASSQGDRGFVAEQFF. The CDR3 DNA follows: TGTGCCAGCAGCCAAGGGGACAGGGGATTTGTGGCTGAGCAGTTCTTC.

This clonotype was picked up many times. The V gene is TRBV4-3, the J gene TRBJ2-3, with 8 positions matching TRBD2. This CDR3 comprises 16 residues. CDR1 LGHNA and CDR2 YSLEER come from the germline V gene. V gave up 4 bases and J gave up 0 bases; unmatched junction bases: 6. The CDR3, as DNA: TGCGCCAGCAGCCGTTTAGCGGGGAGTAGCACAGATACGCAGTATTTT. Its translation: CASSRLAGSSTDTQYF.

This clonotype has a count of ten or more. The CDR3 here is CASSGEMGYSNQPQHF. CDR3 DNA sequence: TGTGCCAGCAGCGGCGAGATGGGCTATAGCAATCAGCCCCAGCATTTT. The chain has TRBV7-9 and TRBJ1-5; D not certain. V lost 5 bases and J lost 0, with 14 bases in between. Per the germline V gene, CDR1 is SEHNR and CDR2 is FQNEAQ (reference sequence). The CDR3 is 16 amino acids.

There are many counts of this clonotype. V is TRBV20-1 and J is TRBJ1-1; D not certain. Germline values: CDR1 DFQATT, CDR2 SNEGSKA (reference sequence). The CDR3 length is 13 residues. V lost 3 bases, J lost 0 bases, and 8 bases lay in between. The CDR3 bases are TGCAGTGCTAGTAGCAGCATGAACACTGAAGCTTTCTTT. Amino acids: CSASSSMNTEAFF.

This clonotype was found many times. This sequence joins TRBV28 and TRBJ2-4, with a possible D match to TRBD1 (5 bases). V lost 7 bases to trimming and J lost 1 base, with 14 bases between them. Germline assignment: CDR1 MDHEN and CDR2 SYDVKM. CDR3 length: 15 residues. DNA for the CDR3: TGTGCCAGCACCTTATCAGGGTCCGCCAAAAACATTCAGTACTTC. Protein product: CASTLSGSAKNIQYF.

In its sample, this clonotype was seen many times. The genes are TRBV6-5 and TRBJ1-1; no clear D gene. Germline CDR1 is MNHEY and CDR2 is SVGAGI. The CDR3 covers 12 residues. Trimming took off 4 bases at V and 3 bases at J, with 6 bases between the two ends. Here the CDR3 DNA reads TGTGCCAGCAGTTGGGGAGACACTGAAGCTTTCTTT. Its translation: CASSWGDTEAFF.

Many counts were recorded for this clonotype. CDR3 DNA: TGCGCCAGCAGCGCTGGGACAGGGGAGGTTTATGGCTACACCTTC. Protein product: CASSAGTGEVYGYTF. This chain joins TRBV5-1 and TRBJ1-2; 10 bases are shared with TRBD1. The germline gives CDR1 SGHRS, CDR2 YFSETQ. The CDR3 sequence is 15 residues long. V lost 4 bases to trimming and J lost 5 bases; unmatched junction nucleotides: 8.

This clonotype was counted at least ten times. The chain carries TRBV3-1 and TRBJ2-1, with D perhaps matching TRBD2 (5 bases). This CDR3 region has 14 residues. V was trimmed by 0 bases and J by 9 bases, leaving 12 bases between them. The germline CDR1 and CDR2 sequences are LGHDT and YNNKEL (reference sequence). CDR3 nucleotides: TGTGCCAGCAGCCAAGACGGGCCACGGGGTGAGCAGTTCTTC. It codes for CASSQDGPRGEQFF.

This clonotype showed up many times. The rearrangement uses TRBV12-3 or TRBV12-4 and TRBJ2-7; D may be TRBD1 (6 bases). V lost 6 bases to trimming and J lost 0 bases, with 15 bases between them. This CDR3 has 15 amino acids. In nucleotides, the CDR3 is TGTGCCAGCAGCTCCCGGGACACTGACTCCTACGAGCAGTACTTC. It translates to CASSSRDTDSYEQYF.

This clonotype appeared many times. The chain couples TRBV11-2 to TRBJ1-2, with TRBD1 matching over 7 bases. J lost 2 bases, V lost 3 bases, and 12 bases had no gene match. The CDR3 loop spans 17 amino acids. Germline V gene lookup returns CDR1 SGHAT and CDR2 FQNNGV. The CDR3 spells CASSLGPGQNNNYGYTF. The CDR3 bases are TGTGCCAGCAGCTTGGGACCGGGACAGAATAACAACTATGGCTACACCTTC.

This clonotype showed up many times. The chain links TRBV29-1 to TRBJ2-7; tentatively, D is TRBD2 (6 bases). Germline values: CDR1 SQVTM, CDR2 ANQGSEA. This CDR3 is 13 amino acids long. Trimming pared 6 bases from V and 6 bases from J, leaving 18 bases between. The CDR3 sequence is CSVRPPSAGEQYF. The CDR3 DNA reads TGCAGCGTACGGCCCCCTAGCGCGGGCGAGCAGTACTTC.

This clonotype was observed many times. This chain links TRBV4-3 with TRBJ2-3, with a possible D match to TRBD2 (7 bases). This CDR3 comprises 19 residues. The V end lost 0 bases, the J end lost 0 bases, and 19 bases lay between the germline ends. Per germline, CDR1 LGHNA and CDR2 YSLEER. The CDR3 coding sequence is TGCGCCAGCAGCCAAGATTTGGGGGGGCCTGGCTATAGCACAGATACGCAGTATTTT. Its translation: CASSQDLGGPGYSTDTQYF.

This clonotype came up many times. The chain combines TRBV6-2 or TRBV6-3 with TRBJ1-1, with 7 bases lining up with TRBD1. V trimming: 6 bases; J trimming: 0 bases; junction bases outside the gene matches: 7. CDR3 length: 15 residues. Germline assignment: CDR1 MNHEY and CDR2 SVGEGT. The CDR3 DNA is TGTGCCAGCAGGCCGACAGGGATAATGAACACTGAAGCTTTCTTT. Its translation is CASRPTGIMNTEAFF.

This clonotype was detected many times. The CDR3 here is CSVGGTSGYEQYF. In DNA form, the CDR3 reads TGCAGCGTTGGGGGGACTTCCGGCTACGAGCAGTACTTC. This chain joins TRBV29-1 and TRBJ2-7; TRBD2 is a possible D gene (6 bases). The CDR3 covers 13 residues. CDR1 and CDR2 from the germline V gene are SQVTM and ANQGSEA. V lost 4 bases and J lost 3, with 13 bases in between.

This clonotype was seen ten or more times. The genes are TRBV12-3 or TRBV12-4 and TRBJ2-5; 7 bases match TRBD2. J was trimmed by 4 bases and V by 5 bases; bases with no gene match: 13. The CDR3 totals 16 residues. The CDR3 DNA sequence: TGTGCCAGCAGTCCGACCTGGGGGGGTGGCGCAGAGACCCAGTACTTC. Encoded protein: CASSPTWGGGAETQYF.

Note on this clonotype: The conserved phenylalanine or tryptophan normally closing the CDR3 is absent here, so this likely arose from a read error. The chain combines TRBV7-6 with TRBJ1-5; no reliable D call. Germline lookup yields CDR1 SGHVS and CDR2 FNYEAQ. The CDR3 totals 13 residues. V was shortened by 1 base and J by 4 bases, with 5 bases between the two germline ends. CDR3 sequence: CASSLDKNQPQHL. Here the CDR3 DNA reads TGTGCCAGCAGCTTAGATAAAAATCAGCCCCAGCATCTT.

The chain has TRBV11-2 and TRBJ2-3; possibly TRBD2 for D (6 bases). This CDR3 comprises 16 residues. Germline V gene sequence: CDR1 SGHAT, CDR2 FQNNGV. Trimming took 1 base from V and 4 from J, leaving 15 bases between them. The DNA of the CDR3 is TGTGCCAGCAGCTTAGTAGGTGCGGGGAAGGCAGATACGCAGTATTTT. Protein sequence: CASSLVGAGKADTQYF.

This clonotype was recorded at least ten times. The chain carries TRBV5-1 and TRBJ1-1; D possibly corresponds to TRBD1 (5 bases). Germline V gene sequence: CDR1 SGHRS, CDR2 YFSETQ. This CDR3 is 16 amino acids long. The V gene lost 4 bases and the J gene lost 1 base, with 17 bases spanning the gap. Here the CDR3 reads CASSAGHGGTNTEAFF. The CDR3 region has the DNA TGCGCCAGCAGCGCCGGACACGGAGGCACGAACACTGAAGCTTTCTTT.

This clonotype has at least ten counts. The rearrangement joins TRBV28 to TRBJ2-7; D ambiguous. This CDR3 has 13 amino acids. V shed 7 bases and J shed 3 bases, with 13 bases lying between them. CDR1 and CDR2 from the germline V gene are MDHEN and SYDVKM. The CDR3 is CASTSIGNYEQYF. The CDR3, as DNA: TGTGCCAGCACCTCTATAGGGAACTACGAGCAGTACTTC.